Shown below are 8 T cell receptor beta chains from a single sample sequenced in a study of cytomegalovirus exposure and HLA in healthy donors. The primer mix had 60 Vbeta and 13 Jbeta primers. TCRdb's table, derived via immunoSEQ multiplex PCR, lists solely in-frame clones and lacks some. The data show about 120,000 clones, and the top ten clones hold 1.5% to 2%. The sample consisted of PBMCs. The receptors stem from a woman aged 40-49 years in good health and CMV-seropositive.

The rearrangement joins TRBV11-2 to TRBJ2-5; TRBD2 is a possible D gene (5 bases). With 0 bases removed from V and 6 bases from J, the gap between germline ends came to 11 bases. Germline-derived CDR1 and CDR2 are SGHAT and FQNNGV. This CDR3 has 14 residues. The CDR3 is CASSLDAGPQTQYF. The CDR3 DNA sequence: TGTGCCAGCAGCTTAGACGCGGGCCCCCAGACCCAGTACTTC. The full variable domain, with the rest looked up from reference TRBV11-2 and TRBJ2-5, is EAGVAQSPRYKIIEKRQSVAFWCNPISGHATLYWYQQILGQGPKLLIQFQNNGVVDDSQLPKDRFSAERLKGVDSTLKIQPAKLEDSAVYLCASSLDAGPQTQYFGPGTRLLVL.

The chain joins TRBV5-1 to TRBJ2-5; the match to TRBD2 covers 7 bases. CDR1 SGHRS and CDR2 YFSETQ come from the germline V gene. The CDR3 runs 13 residues. The V gene end was trimmed by 2 bases and the J gene end by 5 bases; junction bases not matched to a gene: 3. The CDR3 reads CASSLAGWETQYF. CDR3 DNA: TGCGCCAGCAGCTTAGCGGGGTGGGAGACCCAGTACTTC.

The chain employs TRBV19 and TRBJ2-3; 11 bases map to TRBD2. Germline V gene sequence: CDR1 LNHDA, CDR2 SQIVND (reference sequence). V trimming: 5 bases; J trimming: 3 bases; junction bases outside the gene matches: 7. The CDR3 is made up of 16 amino acids. The CDR3, as DNA: TGTGCCAGTAGTCCATCTAGCGGGAGGTGGACAGATACGCAGTATTTT. Its protein product is CASSPSSGRWTDTQYF.

This chain joins TRBV30 and TRBJ2-2; 10 nucleotides line up with TRBD1. The CDR3 sequence is 13 residues long. Germline V gives CDR1 GTSNPN, CDR2 SVGIG (reference sequence). J gave up 6 bases and V 3 bases, and 1 base lay outside the gene matches. CDR3 amino acids: CAWRGQGSGELFF. CDR3 nucleotide sequence: TGTGCCTGGAGGGGACAGGGGTCCGGGGAGCTGTTTTTT.

This chain's CDR3 is CASSLISGTDTQYF. The CDR3 nucleotides are TGTGCCAGCAGCTTAATTTCGGGCACAGATACGCAGTATTTT. V is TRBV7-2 and J is TRBJ2-3; D is undetermined. Trimming cost V 2 bases and J 1 base, with 7 bases left between them. CDR3 length: 14 amino acids. Germline V gives CDR1 SGHTA, CDR2 FQGNSA.

V usage is TRBV6-6 and J usage is TRBJ2-1, with 11 bases lining up with TRBD1. J was trimmed by 4 bases and V by 6 bases; bases with no gene match: 8. Germline-derived CDR1 and CDR2 are MNHNY and SVGAGI (reference sequence). The length of the CDR3 is 16 residues. CDR3 coding DNA: TGTGCCAGCAGGTGGACAGGGGGCACGGGGTACAATGAGCAGTTCTTC. Encoded protein: CASRWTGGTGYNEQFF.

The rearrangement uses TRBV21-1 and TRBJ1-1. TRBV21-1 is a pseudogene. The length of the CDR3 is 16 residues. The CDR3: CASSKAGGARNTEAFF. Written as DNA, the CDR3 is TGTGCCAGCAGCAAAGCGGGGGGGGCTCGGAACACTGAAGCTTTCTTT.

This sequence joins TRBV13 and TRBJ1-1, with D possibly being TRBD1 (5 bases). The V gene's germline CDR1 is PRHDT and CDR2 FYEKMQ (reference sequence). Deletions cut 3 bases from V and 1 base from J, with 9 bases between. This CDR3 is built from 14 residues. The CDR3, as DNA: TGTGCCAGCAGCTTGGGACTGACGAACACTGAAGCTTTCTTT. Protein sequence: CASSLGLTNTEAFF.